A single sample is the source of the 31 T cell receptor beta chains below, sequenced in a study of cytomegalovirus exposure and HLA in healthy donors. The primer mix had 60 Vbeta and 13 Jbeta primers. Generated by immunoSEQ multiplex PCR, the TCRdb table keeps only in-frame clones and is missing some. Here the sample spans roughly 100,000 clones, just over 70% being singletons. Specimen: PBMCs. The origin of the receptors is a boy younger than 18 in good health and CMV-seronegative.

This clone showed up just once. The chain carries TRBV19 and TRBJ2-1; maybe TRBD2 (6 bases). The CDR3 consists of 14 residues. Germline CDR1 and CDR2: LNHDA and SQIVND (reference sequence). V lost 4 bases to trimming and J lost 9 bases, with 16 bases between them. The DNA for the CDR3 is TGTGCCAGTAGTACCGAGGCGGGGCTTGGTGAGCAGTTCTTC. As protein: CASSTEAGLGEQFF. Combining the CDR3 with reference TRBV19 and TRBJ2-1 gives the whole variable domain DGGITQSPKYLFRKEGQNVTLSCEQNLNHDAMYWYRQDPGQGLRLIYYSQIVNDFQKGDIAEGYSVSREKKESFPLTVTSAQKNPTAFYLCASSTEAGLGEQFFGPGTRLTVL.

The rearrangement joins TRBV7-2 to TRBJ2-7; D is possibly TRBD1 (7 bases). CDR1 and CDR2 (germline): SGHTA, FQGNSA. CDR3 length: 15 amino acids. V was shortened by 3 bases and J by 3 bases, with 15 bases between the two germline ends. The CDR3 reads CASSFQGGWVYEQYF. The CDR3 DNA sequence: TGTGCCAGCAGCTTTCAGGGGGGATGGGTCTACGAGCAGTACTTC.

This chain joins TRBV7-6 and TRBJ1-6; a possible D gene is TRBD1 (6 bases). Per the germline V gene, CDR1 is SGHVS and CDR2 is FNYEAQ. This CDR3 has 18 residues. Between the trimmed V and J ends, which lost 0 bases and 12 bases, there was a span of 24 bases. Written as DNA, the CDR3 is TGTGCCAGCAGCTTAGCCCGTGGCGGCAGGGGAAGGCTCGGACCCCTCCACTTT. Its translation is CASSLARGGRGRLGPLHF.

V usage is TRBV25-1 and J usage is TRBJ1-6; 9 bases match TRBD1. The CDR3 totals 17 residues. The germline gives CDR1 MGHDK, CDR2 SYGVNS. V shed 4 bases and J 5 bases; nucleotides not matched to a gene: 9. CDR3 nucleotides: TGTGCCAGCAGTGGGGTCCCCGGGACAGGGAATAATTCACCCCTCCACTTT. As protein: CASSGVPGTGNNSPLHF.

This clone was found a few times. V gene TRBV4-2 combines with J gene TRBJ2-2; TRBD2 aligns across 11 bases. Germline V CDR1 and CDR2: LGHNA, YNFKEQ. The V gene end was trimmed by 3 bases and the J gene end by 8 bases; junction bases not matched to a gene: 2. This CDR3 contains 14 residues. CDR3 in DNA: TGTGCCAGCAGCCACCGACTAGCGGGGGGGGAGCTGTTTTTT. This translates into CASSHRLAGGELFF.

This chain connects TRBV9 to TRBJ2-5; 9 bases match TRBD1. The CDR3 consists of 13 residues. V was pared by 5 bases and J by 6 bases, with 5 bases of the junction left unmatched. Germline V CDR1 and CDR2: SGDLS, YYNGEE. The CDR3 DNA is TGTGCCAGCAGGGGACAGGGTGGGCAGACCCAGTACTTC. Encoded protein: CASRGQGGQTQYF.

The chain joins TRBV29-1 to TRBJ1-1; perhaps TRBD1 as D (6 bases). Deletions cut 1 base from V and 5 bases from J, with 17 bases between. Per the germline V gene, CDR1 is SQVTM and CDR2 is ANQGSEA. CDR3 length: 15 residues. CDR3: CSVEVGVQGGTEAFF. The CDR3 nucleotides read TGCAGCGTTGAAGTCGGGGTACAGGGTGGGACTGAAGCTTTCTTT. The complete variable domain, with remaining parts taken from reference TRBV29-1 and TRBJ1-1, reads SAVISQKPSRDICQRGTSLTIQCQVDSQVTMMFWYRQQPGQSLTLIATANQGSEATYESGFVIDKFPISRPNLTFSTLTVSNMSPEDSSIYLCSVEVGVQGGTEAFFGQGTRLTVV.

This clone was seen only a few times. V and J are TRBV4-1 and TRBJ2-6, with a tentative D call TRBD1 (5 bases). Germline V gene sequence: CDR1 MGHRA, CDR2 YSYEKL. This CDR3 is 15 amino acids long. Deletions cut 5 bases from V and 4 bases from J, with 12 bases between. The CDR3 is CASSIGVEGANVLTF. In nucleotides, the CDR3 is TGCGCCAGCAGCATAGGGGTGGAAGGGGCCAACGTCCTGACTTTC.

The chain is built from TRBV28 and TRBJ1-1; the match to TRBD1 covers 8 bases. CDR3 length: 13 residues. Trimming at V came to 6 bases and at J to 7 bases, leaving 7 bases not matched to a gene. Germline V lookup: CDR1 MDHEN, CDR2 SYDVKM. For the CDR3, the DNA is TGTGCCAGCAGACGGACAGGGAAAGGTGAAGCTTTCTTT. Protein sequence: CASRRTGKGEAFF. Full variable domain (missing parts from reference TRBV28 and TRBJ1-1): DVKVTQSSRYLVKRTGEKVFLECVQDMDHENMFWYRQDPGLGLRLIYFSYDVKMKEKGDIPEGYSVSREKKERFSLILESASTNQTSMYLCASRRTGKGEAFFGQGTRLTVV.

The chain has TRBV6-5 and TRBJ2-1, with D tentatively TRBD1 (6 bases). Trimming removed 0 bases from V and 4 bases from J, with 13 bases in between. CDR3 length: 16 amino acids. Per germline, CDR1 MNHEY and CDR2 SVGAGI. CDR3 DNA sequence: TGTGCCAGCAGTTACTCCGTGGGACACAAGTACAATGAGCAGTTCTTC. It yields the protein CASSYSVGHKYNEQFF.

This clone was observed a single time. This rearrangement joins TRBV9 to TRBJ1-5, with 7 positions matching TRBD1. The CDR3 sequence is 17 residues long. J lost 0 bases, V lost 0 bases, and 6 bases had no gene match. The V gene's germline CDR1 is SGDLS and CDR2 YYNGEE. DNA for the CDR3: TGTGCCAGCAGCGTAGGGGCAGGGGGAGCTAGCAATCAGCCCCAGCATTTT. This sequence encodes CASSVGAGGASNQPQHF.

In this sample, this clone turned up once. The chain has TRBV6-5 and TRBJ1-5; D gene unclear. The germline CDR1 and CDR2 sequences are MNHEY and SVGAGI. The V and J ends lost 0 bases and 10 bases respectively, with 10 bases between them. The CDR3 spans 13 residues. CDR3: CASSYSVSGPQHF. In DNA form, the CDR3 reads TGTGCCAGCAGTTACTCCGTCTCGGGACCCCAGCATTTT.

The CDR3 coding sequence is TGCGCCAGCAGATCCGGGACTAACATCGGGGATGAGCAGTTCTTC. It codes for CASRSGTNIGDEQFF. The chain couples TRBV10-2 to TRBJ2-1; 7 bases are a match to TRBD2. The CDR3 sequence is 15 residues long. Germline V gene lookup returns CDR1 WSHSY and CDR2 SAAADI. Unmatched junction bases numbered 13, after V lost 6 bases and J lost 8 bases.

The genes are TRBV4-3 and TRBJ2-5; TRBD2 matches 15 bases. This CDR3 is built from 16 residues. From germline, CDR1 is LGHNA and CDR2 YSLEER. Unmatched junction bases numbered 3, after V lost 3 bases and J lost 4 bases. The CDR3 region is CASSHRTSGGVETQYF. DNA for the CDR3: TGCGCCAGCAGCCATCGGACTAGCGGGGGGGTAGAGACCCAGTACTTC.

CDR3 sequence: CASSLVLMGTYNYGYTF. DNA for the CDR3: TGTGCCAGCAGCTTAGTTCTGATGGGCACCTATAACTATGGCTACACCTTC. V is TRBV7-2 and J is TRBJ1-2; unclear D gene. The CDR3 covers 17 residues. CDR1 SGHTA and CDR2 FQGNSA come from the germline V gene. V lost 1 base to trimming and J lost 1 base, with 16 bases between them. The variable domain in full, completed from reference TRBV7-2 and TRBJ1-2, reads GAGVSQSPSNKVTEKGKDVELRCDPISGHTALYWYRQSLGQGLEFLIYFQGNSAPDKSGLPSDRFSAERTGGSVSTLTIQRTQQEDSAVYLCASSLVLMGTYNYGYTFGSGTRLTVV.

This chain uses TRBV27 with TRBJ2-7; 11 bases agree with TRBD2. The trim removed 5 bases at V and 3 bases at J, leaving 15 bases unmatched. Germline V gives CDR1 MNHEY, CDR2 SMNVEV (reference sequence). The CDR3 covers 18 residues. The DNA for the CDR3 is TGTGCCAGCAGTATTAGAGGACTAGCGGGTAGGACGAACTACGAGCAGTACTTC. Translating it yields CASSIRGLAGRTNYEQYF.

This clone was seen only once. CDR3 residues: CASSLRGQGDSPLHF. CDR3 nucleotides: TGTGCCAGCAGCCTACGGGGACAGGGTGACTCACCCCTCCACTTT. This rearrangement joins TRBV6-5 to TRBJ1-6, with 9 nucleotides matching TRBD1. The CDR3 length is 15 residues. J lost 10 bases, V lost 6 bases, and 10 bases had no gene match. Germline CDR1 reads MNHEY; CDR2 reads SVGAGI.

V usage is TRBV2 and J usage is TRBJ1-5; 7 nucleotides align to TRBD1. V shed 8 bases, J shed 6 bases, and the junction held 10 bases outside the gene matches. The CDR3 extends over 14 amino acids. Germline CDR1 and CDR2: SNHLY and FYNNEI. The chain's CDR3 is CASVSTGTGQPQHF. CDR3 bases: TGTGCCAGCGTTTCGACAGGGACGGGTCAGCCCCAGCATTTT.

J is TRBJ1-1 and V is TRBV29-1; weak D call: TRBD1 (5 bases). The CDR3 covers 13 residues. The V gene lost 6 bases and the J gene lost 6 bases, with 17 bases spanning the gap. CDR1 is SQVTM, CDR2 ANQGSEA, per germline. The chain's CDR3 is CSVWGGVGSEAFF. The CDR3 DNA sequence: TGCAGCGTGTGGGGGGGGGTCGGGTCTGAAGCTTTCTTT.

The chain joins TRBV28 to TRBJ2-7; 7 nucleotides agree with TRBD2. Per the germline V gene, CDR1 is MDHEN and CDR2 is SYDVKM. V gave up 7 bases and J gave up 1 base; unmatched junction bases: 7. The CDR3 consists of 14 residues. The CDR3 reads CASTPGGTSYEQYF. The DNA of the CDR3 is TGTGCCAGCACCCCCGGGGGGACTTCCTACGAGCAGTACTTC.

The chain joins TRBV2 to TRBJ1-2; TRBD1 matches 7 bases. Trimming cost V 9 bases and J 5 bases; bases outside gene matches: 15. CDR3 length equals 15 residues. Looked up from germline, CDR1 is SNHLY and CDR2 is FYNNEI. CDR3 in amino acids: CARDGGRTGSYGYTF. The CDR3 DNA follows: TGTGCCAGGGACGGGGGCCGGACAGGATCATATGGCTACACCTTC. Combining the CDR3 with reference TRBV2 and TRBJ1-2 gives the whole variable domain EPEVTQTPSHQVTQMGQEVILRCVPISNHLYFYWYRQILGQKVEFLVSFYNNEISEKSEIFDDQFSVERPDGSNFTLKIRSTKLEDSAMYFCARDGGRTGSYGYTFGSGTRLTVV.

This clone has only a few counts. The rearrangement joins TRBV30 to TRBJ2-7; TRBD2 matches at 7 bases. V trimming: 5 bases; J trimming: 2 bases; junction bases outside the gene matches: 6. The CDR3 has 13 amino acids. Germline V gives CDR1 GTSNPN, CDR2 SVGIG (reference sequence). CDR3 sequence (DNA): TGTGCCTGGGGGAGGGTACTAACCTACGAGCAGTACTTC. This encodes CAWGRVLTYEQYF.

The gene calls are TRBV30 and TRBJ2-1; TRBD2 matches 9 bases. Germline-derived CDR1 and CDR2 are GTSNPN and SVGIG (reference sequence). The CDR3 totals 12 residues. Trimming removed 4 bases from V and 6 bases from J; junction bases left unmatched: 1. Here the CDR3 reads CAWTSGINEQFF. CDR3 coding DNA: TGTGCCTGGACTAGCGGGATCAATGAGCAGTTCTTC.

The chain has TRBV6-1 and TRBJ1-2; D might be TRBD1 (5 bases). Deletions cut 3 bases from V and 7 bases from J, with 12 bases between. This CDR3 comprises 13 residues. Germline values: CDR1 MNHNS, CDR2 SASEGT. The CDR3 loop reads CASSDTGWSGYTF. In DNA form, the CDR3 reads TGTGCCAGCAGTGATACAGGATGGAGTGGCTACACCTTC.

This clone was observed a few times. The J gene is TRBJ2-7, the V gene TRBV6-6; TRBD1 matches 9 bases. CDR1 is MNHNY and CDR2 is SVGAGI in the germline V gene (reference sequence). This CDR3 has 14 residues. Trimming took 0 bases from V and 3 from J; bases not matched to a gene: 0. CDR3 sequence: CASSYSTGGYEQYF. The CDR3 nucleotides read TGTGCCAGCAGTTACTCGACAGGGGGCTACGAGCAGTACTTC.

The genes are TRBV7-2 and TRBJ2-7; no clear D. The V end was cut by 1 base, the J end by 0 bases, with 7 bases between. The CDR3 runs to 14 residues. CDR1 SGHTA and CDR2 FQGNSA come from the germline V gene. CDR3 sequence: CASSLVLSSYEQYF. The DNA of the CDR3 is TGTGCCAGCAGCTTAGTCCTGAGCTCCTACGAGCAGTACTTC.

This clone was detected only a few times. The rearrangement uses TRBV4-3 and TRBJ2-7, with D uncertain. The CDR3 runs to 14 residues. Germline V gene data show CDR1 as LGHNA and CDR2 as YSLEER. V dropped 4 bases and J dropped 5 bases, with 15 bases sitting between them. Here the CDR3 reads CASSRGRISNEQYF. CDR3 coding DNA: TGCGCCAGCAGCCGCGGCAGAATAAGTAACGAGCAGTACTTC.

This clone was seen more than once but under ten times. This chain uses TRBV28 with TRBJ1-4; D gene ambiguous. The length of the CDR3 is 14 residues. V dropped 7 bases and J dropped 5 bases, with 14 bases sitting between them. Germline CDR1 reads MDHEN; CDR2 reads SYDVKM. This CDR3 is CASNPTSVNEKLFF. The CDR3 nucleotides are TGTGCCAGCAACCCGACGAGCGTAAATGAAAAACTGTTTTTT.

Ten or more counts support this clone. This chain joins TRBV11-2 and TRBJ2-1, with TRBD2 identical over 13 bases. The V and J ends lost 5 bases and 7 bases, in that order; junction bases with no gene match: 5. The CDR3 has 15 residues. CDR1 is SGHAT and CDR2 is FQNNGV in the germline V gene. CDR3 in DNA: TGTGCCAGCAGCGGACTAGCGGGGGCGGGGAATGAGCAGTTCTTC. It translates to CASSGLAGAGNEQFF.

The rearrangement links TRBV4-2 to TRBJ1-5; D perhaps matches TRBD1 (5 bases). Trimming pared 4 bases from V and 3 bases from J, leaving 19 bases between. This CDR3 is 17 amino acids long. The germline V gene has CDR1 LGHNA and CDR2 YNFKEQ. The CDR3 protein is CASSPLGAARDNQPQHF. CDR3 sequence (DNA): TGTGCCAGCAGCCCCTTAGGGGCAGCTAGAGACAATCAGCCCCAGCATTTT.

This clone showed up many times. This chain joins TRBV27 and TRBJ1-5; D gene uncertain. V was clipped by 4 bases and J by 2 bases, with 12 bases between them. There are 15 residues in the CDR3. Germline-derived CDR1 and CDR2 are MNHEY and SMNVEV (reference sequence). CDR3 amino acids: CASSSRPLGNQPQHF. CDR3 in DNA: TGTGCCAGCAGTTCCCGTCCACTCGGCAATCAGCCCCAGCATTTT.